Sequencing of this T cell receptor (beta chain) was carried out in a study of T cell changes during pregnancy in multiple sclerosis. The table came from immunoSEQ multiplex PCR; TCRdb's copy has only in-frame clones and leaves some out. This table holds about 72,000 clones, 91% found once. The CDR3 loop spans 15 amino acids. Germline V gene lookup returns CDR1 SQVTM and CDR2 ANQGSEA. With V trimmed by 7 bases and J by 0 bases, 8 bases remained unmatched. The V call is TRBV29-1, the J call TRBJ1-1, with 10 positions matching TRBD1. This specimen consisted of peripheral blood, obtained in the third trimester of pregnancy. The TCR originated in a female donor in good health, enrolled as a control in a pregnancy study. CDR3 sequence: CSGRTGGSVNTEAFF. The CDR3 nucleotides read TGCAGCGGGAGGACAGGGGGATCGGTGAACACTGAAGCTTTCTTT.